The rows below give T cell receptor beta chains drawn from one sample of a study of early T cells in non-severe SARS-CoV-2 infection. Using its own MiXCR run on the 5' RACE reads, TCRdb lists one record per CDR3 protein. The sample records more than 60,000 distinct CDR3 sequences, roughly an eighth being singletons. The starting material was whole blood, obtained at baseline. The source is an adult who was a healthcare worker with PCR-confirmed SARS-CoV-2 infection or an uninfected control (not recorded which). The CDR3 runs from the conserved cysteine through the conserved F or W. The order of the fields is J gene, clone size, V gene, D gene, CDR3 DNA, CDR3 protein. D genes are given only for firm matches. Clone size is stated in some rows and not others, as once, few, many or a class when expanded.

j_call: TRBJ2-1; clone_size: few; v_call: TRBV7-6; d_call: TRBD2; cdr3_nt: TGTGCCAGCGGGAGCGGGGTCTATGAGCAGTTCTTC; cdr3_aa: CASGSGVYEQFF
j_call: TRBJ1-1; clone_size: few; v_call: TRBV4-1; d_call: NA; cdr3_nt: TGCGCCAGCAGCCCATACCCTCCCAGCTTAGAATTT; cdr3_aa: CASSPYPPSLEF
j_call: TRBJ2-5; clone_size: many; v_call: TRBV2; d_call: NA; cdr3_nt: TGTGCCAGCAGCCGATACAGGGATCAAGAGACCCAGTACTTC; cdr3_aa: CASSRYRDQETQYF
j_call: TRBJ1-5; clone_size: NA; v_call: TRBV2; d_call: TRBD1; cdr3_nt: TGTGCCAGCAGGAAGGGCGGGGACAGGGGTCAGCCCCAGCATTTT; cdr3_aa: CASRKGGDRGQPQHF
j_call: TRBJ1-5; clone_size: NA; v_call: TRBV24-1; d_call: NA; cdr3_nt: TGTGCCACCAGTGATCCCCGGCAGGGCAGCCAGCCCCAGCATTTT; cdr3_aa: CATSDPRQGSQPQHF
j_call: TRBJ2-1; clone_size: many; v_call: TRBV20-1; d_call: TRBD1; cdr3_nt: TGCAGTGCTACGAATACAGGGGGCCGCTACAATGAGCAGTTCTTC; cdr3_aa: CSATNTGGRYNEQFF
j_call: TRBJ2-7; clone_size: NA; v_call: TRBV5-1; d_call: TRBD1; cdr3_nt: TGCGCCAGCAGCTTGGTTACGGGACAGGGCTACGAGCAGTACTTC; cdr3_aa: CASSLVTGQGYEQYF
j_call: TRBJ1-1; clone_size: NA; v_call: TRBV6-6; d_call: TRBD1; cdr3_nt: TGTGCCAGCAGTCCCTCAGGACAGGGGGCCCCATGGGACACTGAAGCTTTCTTT; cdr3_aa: CASSPSGQGAPWDTEAFF
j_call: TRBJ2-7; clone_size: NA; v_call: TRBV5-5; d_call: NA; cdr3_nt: TGTGCCAGCAGCTCCTCCTGGGGGACGGGAATAAGCTACGAGCAGTACTTC; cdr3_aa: CASSSSWGTGISYEQYF
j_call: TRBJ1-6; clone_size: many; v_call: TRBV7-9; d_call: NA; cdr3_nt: TGTGCCAGCAGCTTAGCCTGGGGTTCACCCCTCCACTTT; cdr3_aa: CASSLAWGSPLHF
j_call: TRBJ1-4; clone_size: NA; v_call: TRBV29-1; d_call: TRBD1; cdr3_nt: TGCAGCGGATTAGGGACAGGGGGCGCTCCCGGTGAAAAACTGTTTTTT; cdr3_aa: CSGLGTGGAPGEKLFF
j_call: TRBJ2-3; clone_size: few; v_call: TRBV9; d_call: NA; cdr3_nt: TGTGCCAGCAGCGATCGAGATACGCAGTATTTT; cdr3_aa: CASSDRDTQYF
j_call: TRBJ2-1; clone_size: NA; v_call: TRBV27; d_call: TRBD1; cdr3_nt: TGTGCCAGCAGAAACCGGGACAGCGACAATGAGCAGTTCTTC; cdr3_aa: CASRNRDSDNEQFF